This T cell receptor beta chain was identified during a study of cytomegalovirus exposure and HLA in healthy donors (dated 2017 in TCRdb). Notes on the research overall: According to an earlier analysis of around 600 of the donors, 150 million to 200 million T cells yielded 120 million or so unique TCR beta sequences and roughly 280 Gb of sequence data. The study was designed to test whether signatures of past pathogen exposure could be identified by cataloging public T cell receptors. Using immunosequencing, the study profiled T cell repertoires from about 650 subjects and related those repertoires to cytomegalovirus serostatus. On average, roughly 240,000 unique TCR beta nucleotide sequences were sequenced per donor among fewer than 500 genotyped donors of the cohort, with 15% to 20% of those sequences being non-productive. An early release covering just under 650 HLA-typed donors comprised about 320 gigabases of sequencing data and approximately 85 million unique TCR sequences. Of the roughly 430 genotyped donors, 65% to 90% fell in the genetic ancestry cluster associated with self-reported Caucasian donors. All discovery cohort repertoires had been generated using a single sequencing platform. To predict cytomegalovirus infection status, the study brought together high-throughput TCR immunosequencing, statistical association of individual TCRs with disease status, and machine learning. Typing coverage varied by locus: roughly 620-630 donors for A, B, C, DRB1 and DQB1; approximately 500 for DQA1; about 600 for DPA1; fewer than 480 for DPB1. Donor age, sex, ethnicity and CMV serostatus were compiled together with the repertoire data. Several DR-DQ haplotypes were treated as single units for association and clustering because of strong linkage in the cohort. An earlier analysis of roughly 600 of the donors used high-throughput TCR beta sequencing to judge whether each TCR beta V gene segment behaved as functional or pseudogenic. Genome-wide SNP genotypes for about three fifths of the roughly 700 donors were used in a later genetic analysis, which treated that subset as a discovery cohort. Rather than using new phenotypic data, the later analysis identified candidate immune exposures from TCR beta sequences and from how often those sequences occurred across donors. A separate validation cohort of roughly 120 different subjects was used in addition to the roughly 700-subject first cohort. Both class I and class II loci were covered by HLA typing, at four-digit resolution. In a later analysis, previously published TCR beta repertoires from fewer than 750 donors were re-analyzed and high-resolution HLA genotyping was added so that TCR occurrence patterns could be studied.

General study outcomes and caveats: In a later analysis, TCR association rates were found to vary across HLA loci, with the most associated TCRs seen for DRB1 alleles and the fewest for HLA-C alleles. According to a later analysis, most CMV-associated TCR beta chains appeared to be HLA-restricted, and the HLA associations seemed to be driven largely by CMV exposure. Because the 87-base-pair reads could not distinguish some IMGT-functional V segments, including TRBV6-2 and TRBV6-3, those segments were excluded. In vitro tests confirmed that a few of the cytomegalovirus-associated TCR beta chains recognize cytomegalovirus antigens. Most TCR sequences were seen in very few donors, while some public TCRs were found in many individuals. At a false discovery rate of 0.05, a later analysis linked about 16,000 TCR beta sequences to specific HLA alleles. A further reported finding was that TCR beta sequences accurately predicted the HLA-A and HLA-B alleles for most subjects in the first cohort. Cytomegalovirus status was reported to be diagnosed by the classifier with high specificity and sensitivity in both the original and validation cohorts. For the cohort, immune exposure information was limited to CMV serostatus. It was suggested by the authors that the approach could potentially be generalized to other disease states and immunological phenotypes. A later genetic analysis associated a missense DCLRE1C variant with V-gene and J-gene trimming of TCR beta chains, and an independent cohort replicated the association. Because HLA typing was missing for some donors at each locus, association tests included only the typed subset. In a later analysis, several top co-occurrence clusters were reported to appear linked to parvovirus B19, influenza, CMV and Epstein-Barr virus. An earlier analysis of 587 of the donors showed that most TCR beta V segments appeared in productive rearrangements either about 87% or about 30% of the time, which broadly matched IMGT annotations. Roughly uniform sequencing depth across donors was assumed in presence/absence analyses, although this assumption may not hold. In a later genetic analysis, fewer N-insertions in productive TCRs were reported among donors in an Asian-associated ancestry cluster than the roughly 700-donor mean. A group of highly shared sequence variants was considered likely to be a technical artifact of the sequencing pipeline. A total of about 180 TCR beta chains were listed by the study as associated with cytomegalovirus. A later analysis found that HLA-associated TCR beta chains were more clonally expanded and had lower generation probabilities than equally common non-associated chains. Roughly 17 rarely observed V segments, including chromosome 9 orphons, were excluded from the earlier analysis of about 610 of the donors because counts were too low. When HLA alleles, especially DR and DQ, strongly co-occurred, TCR associations were difficult to assign to individual alleles. Correlated functional status among segregating V segments might reflect linkage disequilibrium, but an unknown experimental factor could not be ruled out. The cohort was sequenced for TCR beta chains only, and without alpha or paired-chain data the features that could be detected were limited.

With regard to this clone: It has no known antigen specificity. No base quality information exists; no much larger clone differs at one position.

In total, 666 healthy bone marrow donors made up the cohort. All cohort members were sampled while nominally healthy, although unrecorded immune exposures were likely present. The donor was CMV seronegative and was included in the group of a few hundred seronegative cohort members. A peripheral blood sample was collected from each donor, and TCR beta sequencing was performed on peripheral blood mononuclear cells. Genomic DNA was extracted from the blood cell samples with the Qiagen DNeasy Blood Extraction Kit. The CDR3, cysteine through phenylalanine, is 14 amino acids long. CDR3 DNA is the only sequence kept; it has 42 bases, read in frame from the first base. The germline V gene sets CDR1 to SGHRS and CDR2 to YFSETQ. V sheds 4 bases and J sheds 5 bases, leaving 12 bases between their ends. Library creation used the immunoSEQ multiplex PCR assay. For the multiplex PCR, a mixture combining 60 forward primers for TCR Vbeta segments and 13 reverse primers for TCR Jbeta segments was used. The CDR3 region of rearranged TCR beta genes was amplified from genomic DNA by a multiplex PCR assay. Amplified TCR beta libraries were sequenced as 87-base-pair reads on the Illumina HiSeq System. The study's own analysis went as follows. Across the 670 or so repertoires, a later analysis counted around 80 million unique TCR beta chains, around 11 million of which were shared by at least two donors. A nearest-neighbor algorithm error-corrected the raw reads and collapsed the reads into unique sequences, merging closely related sequences to remove PCR and sequencing errors. V, D and J gene segments were assigned by aligning CDR3 sequences to IMGT reference sequences. For a sequence to be retained, a match of at least six nucleotides was required to both a V gene segment and a J gene segment. Rearrangements were classified as productive when the CDR3 lacked stop codons and remained in frame with V and J, and all other rearrangements were classified as non-productive. CDR3 was defined according to IMGT convention as the region running from the second conserved V-encoded cysteine to the conserved J-encoded phenylalanine. In an earlier analysis of 500 to 650 of the donors, sequences lacking an unambiguous match to a single V gene segment were excluded. In an earlier analysis of some 590 of the donors, a V segment was called functional when productive rearrangements were above 56.7%, and segregating when the standard deviation between donors exceeded 5%. A statistical classification framework was built to diagnose cytomegalovirus status from the catalog of TCR beta chain sequences. In a later analysis, TCR nucleotide sequences were compared against IMGT/GENE-DB human TR gene sequences so that V and J genes could be assigned. A later analysis assigned CDR3 sequences and most-parsimonious VDJ recombination scenarios with the TCRdist pipeline. In a later analysis, every TCR beta chain was defined by the combination of its CDR3 amino acid sequence and its V-gene family, and reads without a unique V-gene family were dropped. As a way to deal with suspected cross-contamination and a sequencing artifact, a later analysis dropped hundreds of nucleotide sequences that were highly shared and had low generation probability. In a later analysis, a clonal expansion index was calculated for each public chain from normalized within-repertoire ranks of inferred template counts. A later analysis computed generation probabilities with a VDJ recombination model fitted to out-of-frame rearrangements, and checked the results against IGoR. Hypergeometric tests were used in a later analysis to score TCR-TCR, TCR-HLA and TCR-CMV co-occurrence, with a repertoire-size bias correction applied to the TCR pairs. To estimate false discovery rates, a later analysis permuted the HLA or CMV assignments 20 times. A later analysis grouped co-occurring TCRs with DBSCAN, adding TCRdist sequence similarity when clustering within HLA-allele-positive subsets. Repertoires with fewer than 30,000 or more than 120,000 public chains were left out of co-occurrence clustering, as were a handful of repertoires with anomalous nucleotide sharing. Not all clones reach the TCRdb copy of this immuneACCESS table, which keeps in-frame sequences only. Checked studies attribute under half of the gap to unresolved V genes and leave the rest unexplained. V and J calls and clone size are copied from that table; D and trimming were computed from the DNA. In all, the sample holds some 150,000 clones, and 60% to 80% of those were seen once. 5.1% of the sample is in the top ten clones.

Sequencing used PBMCs. The chain was built from TRBV5-1 and TRBJ2-2; no D gene can be assigned with confidence. The sequence was obtained from a male donor in good health and CMV-seronegative. The nucleotides are TGCGCCAGCAGCCCCGAGGTGAGGACCGGGGAGCTGTTTTTT. Translated, this gives CASSPEVRTGELFF.